This T cell receptor beta chain stems from a study of cytomegalovirus exposure and HLA in healthy donors. Study information: Approximately 80 million unique TCRs, all from HLA-typed donors, were included in an early release of the data. Clustering assigned 70% to 85% of the 350 to 400 genotyped donors to the Caucasian-associated ancestry cluster. Study-wide points: Diagnosis of cytomegalovirus status made by the classifier reportedly showed high specificity and sensitivity. Fewer N-insertions (relative to the 666-donor mean) were reportedly seen in an Asian-associated ancestry cluster in a later analysis.

The CDR3 runs to 13 residues. CDR1 and CDR2 (germline): MDHEN, SYDVKM. V lost 8 bases to trimming and J lost 4 bases, with 14 bases between them. Primers included in the PCR were 60 Vbeta and 13 Jbeta primers. Assay: immunoSEQ multiplex PCR; the TCRdb copy retains only in-frame clones and omits some. The sample consists of 100,000 to 150,000 clones, over 60% of them appearing once. Concerning this clone itself: Its antigen is still unknown.

The chain couples TRBV28 to TRBJ1-2; no definite D call. Sequencing used PBMCs. The TCR sequence derives from a woman aged 40 to 50 in good health and CMV-seropositive. DNA for the CDR3: TGTGCCAGCTCCGATCGGACTGTCTATGGCTACACCTTC. It yields the protein CASSDRTVYGYTF.